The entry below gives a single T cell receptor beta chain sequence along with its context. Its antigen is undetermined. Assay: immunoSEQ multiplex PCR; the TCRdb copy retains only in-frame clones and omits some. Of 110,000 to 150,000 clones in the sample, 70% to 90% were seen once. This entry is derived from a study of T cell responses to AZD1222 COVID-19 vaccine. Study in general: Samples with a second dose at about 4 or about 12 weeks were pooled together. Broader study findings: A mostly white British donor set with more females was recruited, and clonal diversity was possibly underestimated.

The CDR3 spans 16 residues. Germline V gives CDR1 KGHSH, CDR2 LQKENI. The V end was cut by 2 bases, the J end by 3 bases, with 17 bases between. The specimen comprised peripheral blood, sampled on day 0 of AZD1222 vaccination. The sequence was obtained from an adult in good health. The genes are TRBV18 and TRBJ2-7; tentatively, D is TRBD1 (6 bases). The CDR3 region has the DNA TGTGCCAGCTCACCAAGCCGGCAGGGGACGATCTACGAGCAGTACTTC. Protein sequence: CASSPSRQGTIYEQYF.